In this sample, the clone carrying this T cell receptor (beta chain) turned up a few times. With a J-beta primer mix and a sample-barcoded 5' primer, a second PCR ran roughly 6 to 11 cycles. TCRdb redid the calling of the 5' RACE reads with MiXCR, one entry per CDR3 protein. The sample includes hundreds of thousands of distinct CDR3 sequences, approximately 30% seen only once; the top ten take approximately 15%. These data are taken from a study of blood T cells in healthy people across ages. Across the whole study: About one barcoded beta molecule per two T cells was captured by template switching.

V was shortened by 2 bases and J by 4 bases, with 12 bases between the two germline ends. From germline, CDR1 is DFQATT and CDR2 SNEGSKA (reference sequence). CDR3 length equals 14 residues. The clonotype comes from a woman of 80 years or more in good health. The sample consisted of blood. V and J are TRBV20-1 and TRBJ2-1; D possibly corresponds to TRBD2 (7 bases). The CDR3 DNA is TGCAGTGCTAGATTGGGGGGGGCTTACAATGAGCAGTTCTTC. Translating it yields CSARLGGAYNEQFF.